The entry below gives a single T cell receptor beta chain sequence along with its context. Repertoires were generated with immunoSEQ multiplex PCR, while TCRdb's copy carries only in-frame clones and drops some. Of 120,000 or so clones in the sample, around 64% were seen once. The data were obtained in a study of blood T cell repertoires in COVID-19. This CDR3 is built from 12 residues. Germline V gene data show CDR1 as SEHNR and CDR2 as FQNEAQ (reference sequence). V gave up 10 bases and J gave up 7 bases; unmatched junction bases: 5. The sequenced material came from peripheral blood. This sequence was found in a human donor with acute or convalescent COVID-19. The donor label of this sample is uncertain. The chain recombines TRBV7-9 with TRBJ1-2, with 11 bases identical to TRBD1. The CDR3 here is CATGQGAGGYTF. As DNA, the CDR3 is TGTGCCACAGGACAGGGGGCTGGTGGCTACACCTTC.